This T cell receptor (beta chain) originates from a study of blood T cell repertoires in COVID-19. For the study at large: T cells, B-cell-depleted T cells, or PBMCs provided the cDNA or gDNA that served as material.

This clone was detected once. The age range of participants was 18 to 89 years, with residence in about two dozen US areas. Participant-given clinical history determined each cohort assignment. Under the authors' procedure: Reference gene primer amplification gave estimated nucleated cell counts. Libraries were prepared by immunoSEQ multiplex PCR; TCRdb keeps only in-frame clonotypes and omits some of them. That table is the source of V, J and clone size, and D and trimming were worked out from the DNA. The repertoire includes approximately 300,000 clones, about 92% of them detected once, and about 18% sits in the top ten. The length of the CDR3 is 14 residues. With 4 bases removed from V and 2 bases from J, the gap between germline ends came to 8 bases. CDR1 and CDR2 (germline): SGHTA, FQGNSA.

What was sequenced was PBMCs or T cells enriched from blood (not recorded which). This clonotype was sampled from a woman in her 30s who had recovered from COVID-19. The V and J genes are TRBV7-2 and TRBJ1-4; D unresolved. CDR3 protein: CASSSGGTNEKLFF. CDR3 coding DNA: TGTGCCAGCAGCTCGGGAGGGACTAATGAAAAACTGTTTTTT.